A selection of T cell receptor beta chains follows, all from one sample in a study of Graves' ophthalmopathy and Graves' hyperthyroidism. TCRdb ran MiXCR on the multiplex PCR reads and lists one entry per CDR3 protein. The sample includes about 590,000 distinct CDR3 sequences, under 45% of them seen just once. Sequencing was carried out using peripheral blood or thyroid tissue (not recorded which). These receptors were taken from an adult man with Graves' hyperthyroidism. Both conserved end residues are part of each CDR3. The order of the fields is clone size, V gene, D gene, J gene, CDR3 protein, CDR3 DNA. The D gene is left open where the match is weak. Clone size, where shown, is once, few, many, or a class for clones that have expanded.

.	TRBV2	TRBD1	TRBJ2-3	CASSTGGSDTQYF	TGTGCCAGCAGCACAGGGGGATCAGATACGCAGTATTTT
many	TRBV29-1	TRBD2	TRBJ2-5	CSVFGGRALEETQYF	TGCAGCGTTTTTGGCGGGAGGGCCCTGGAGGAGACCCAGTACTTC
.	TRBV5-1	.	TRBJ1-1	CASSLAGTVNTEASF	TGTGCCAGCAGCTTGGCGGGGACGGTGAACACTGAAGCTTCCTTT
many	TRBV9	TRBD1	TRBJ2-7	CASSGGQGGYEQYF	TGTGCCAGCAGCGGGGGACAGGGGGGCTACGAGCAGTACTTC
.	TRBV7-6	TRBD1	TRBJ1-5	CASTPGTGTQPQHF	TGTGCCAGCACCCCGGGGACAGGGACGCAGCCCCAGCATTTT
few	TRBV13	.	TRBJ2-7	CASSLLRGTYEQYF	TGTGCCAGCAGCTTGTTGCGGGGGACATACGAGCAGTACTTC
many	TRBV29-1	.	TRBJ1-1	CSVDQGTVGAEAFF	TGCAGCGTTGACCAGGGGACGGTGGGCGCTGAAGCTTTCTTT
many	TRBV7-2	TRBD1	TRBJ2-7	CASKHSQGSAYEQYF	TGTGCCAGCAAACATTCACAGGGGTCCGCCTACGAGCAGTACTTC
few	TRBV2	TRBD2	TRBJ2-2	CASSERASGTTGELFF	TGTGCCAGCAGTGAGAGGGCTAGCGGGACGACCGGGGAGCTGTTTTTT
many	TRBV24-1	.	TRBJ1-1	CATSENRDIEAFF	TGTGCCACCAGTGAGAACAGGGACATTGAAGCTTTCTTT
few	TRBV28	.	TRBJ1-1	CASSLVGVKAFF	TGTGCCAGCAGTTTGGTGGGGGTCAAAGCTTTCTTT
many	TRBV2	.	TRBJ1-2	CASRRDYGYTF	TGTGCCAGCCGCAGGGACTATGGCTACACCTTC
many	TRBV12-3/TRBV12-4	.	TRBJ1-1	CASSLEAGVTEAFF	TGTGCCAGCAGTTTAGAGGCAGGGGTAACTGAAGCTTTCTTT
few	TRBV6-5	TRBD2	TRBJ2-5	CASRTSGGETQYF	TGTGCCAGCAGAACTAGCGGGGGAGAGACCCAGTACTTC
.	TRBV9	.	TRBJ2-5	CASSTDGKETQYF	TGTGCCAGCAGCACAGACGGGAAAGAGACCCAGTACTTC
many	TRBV12-3/TRBV12-4	.	TRBJ2-7	CASSFGASGEQYF	TGTGCCAGCAGTTTCGGGGCCTCCGGCGAGCAGTACTTC
many	TRBV24-1	TRBD1	TRBJ1-5	CATGQGSNQPQHF	TGTGCCACGGGACAGGGGTCCAATCAGCCCCAGCATTTT
.	TRBV19	.	TRBJ2-3	CASRARQEPSTDTQYF	TGTGCCAGTAGAGCCCGACAGGAGCCTTCCACAGATACGCAGTATTTT
few	TRBV27	.	TRBJ2-7	CASSLEVRGYEQYF	TGTGCCAGCAGTTTAGAGGTTCGGGGTTACGAGCAGTACTTC
many	TRBV11-2	.	TRBJ2-5	CASSLAPVLQETQYF	TGTGCCAGCAGCTTAGCCCCGGTCCTTCAAGAGACCCAGTACTTC